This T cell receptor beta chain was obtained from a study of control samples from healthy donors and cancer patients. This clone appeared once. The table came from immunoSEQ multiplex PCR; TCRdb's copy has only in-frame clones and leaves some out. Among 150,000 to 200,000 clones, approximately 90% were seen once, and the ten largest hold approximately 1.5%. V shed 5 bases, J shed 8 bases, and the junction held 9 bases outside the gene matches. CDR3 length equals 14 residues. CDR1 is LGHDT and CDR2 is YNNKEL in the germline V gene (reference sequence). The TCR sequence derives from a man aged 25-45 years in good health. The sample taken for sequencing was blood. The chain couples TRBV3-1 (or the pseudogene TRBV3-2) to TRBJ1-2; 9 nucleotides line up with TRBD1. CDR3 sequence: CASSGGDRVRGYTF. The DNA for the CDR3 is TGTGCCAGCAGCGGAGGGGACAGGGTTCGAGGCTACACCTTC.